A single sample gave rise to the 16 T cell receptor beta chains below, sequenced in a study of identical twins. TCRdb redid the calling of the 5' RACE reads with MiXCR, one entry per CDR3 protein. The sample lists 220,000 or so distinct CDR3 sequences; 5.5% to 7% were seen once. These data were also filed under a second study, of yellow fever vaccine responses in identical twins.

Sample: memory (CD45RO+) T cells sorted from blood. These receptors were obtained from a young woman in good health.

The genes are TRBV11-2 and TRBJ2-2; 14 bases align to TRBD2. CDR3 length: 15 amino acids. Trimming cost V 6 bases and J 7 bases; bases outside gene matches: 4. Germline CDR1 is SGHAT and CDR2 is FQNNGV. CDR3 sequence reads: CASSRLAGGIGELFF. The CDR3 DNA follows: TGTGCCAGCAGTCGACTAGCGGGAGGGATCGGGGAGCTGTTTTTT.

The J gene is TRBJ2-5, the V gene TRBV7-9; maybe TRBD2 (6 bases). Trimming removed 5 bases at V and 10 bases at J, with 14 bases between. This CDR3 is built from 12 residues. The germline CDR1 and CDR2 sequences are SEHNR and FQNEAQ (reference sequence). The CDR3: CASSDGGMVQYF. The CDR3 DNA reads as TGTGCCAGCAGCGACGGAGGGATGGTCCAGTACTTC.

The gene calls are TRBV11-1 and TRBJ2-5, with D perhaps given as TRBD1 or TRBD2 (5 bases each). This CDR3 region has 20 residues. The germline CDR1 and CDR2 sequences are SGHAT and FQDESV (reference sequence). The V end was cut by 2 bases, the J end by 1 base, with 26 bases between. In DNA, the CDR3 is TGTGCCAGCAGCTTACTGGATGGAGGCAGGGTGTCCATCCGCCAAGAGACCCAGTACTTC. Its protein product is CASSLLDGGRVSIRQETQYF.

The chain links TRBV7-8 to TRBJ1-3; tentatively, D is TRBD1 (5 bases). The V and J ends lost 1 base and 4 bases respectively, with 8 bases between them. Germline CDR1 reads SGHVS; CDR2 reads FQNEAQ. The CDR3 loop spans 14 amino acids. This CDR3 reads CASSLGGDGNTIYF. The DNA of the CDR3 is TGTGCCAGCAGCTTAGGGGGGGACGGAAACACCATATATTTT.

This clonotype was observed many times. The chain uses TRBV7-2 and TRBJ1-1; D is perhaps TRBD1 (6 bases). The germline V gene has CDR1 SGHTA and CDR2 FQGNSA. Between the trimmed V and J ends, which lost 3 bases and 5 bases, there was a span of 16 bases. CDR3 length: 15 residues. In DNA form, the CDR3 reads TGTGCCAGCAGCTTGACCGGGGGCCCTGGGACTGAAGCTTTCTTT. It specifies CASSLTGGPGTEAFF. Combining the CDR3 with reference TRBV7-2 and TRBJ1-1 gives the whole variable domain GAGVSQSPSNKVTEKGKDVELRCDPISGHTALYWYRQSLGQGLEFLIYFQGNSAPDKSGLPSDRFSAERTGGSVSTLTIQRTQQEDSAVYLCASSLTGGPGTEAFFGQGTRLTVV.

With respect to this clonotype: A much bigger clone sits one base away, suggesting this may be a read error. The chain has TRBV20-1 and TRBJ1-2; no clear D gene. Looked up from germline, CDR1 is DFQATT and CDR2 is SNEGSKA (reference sequence). This CDR3 is 9 amino acids long. The CDR3 sequence: CSAMEGYIF. The CDR3 DNA follows: TGCAGTGCTATGGAAGGCTACATCTTC.

This clonotype showed up many times. V gene TRBV4-1 combines with J gene TRBJ2-7, with 10 nucleotides matching TRBD2. CDR3 length: 15 amino acids. Germline V gene lookup returns CDR1 MGHRA and CDR2 YSYEKL. J gave up 3 bases and V 3 bases, and 5 bases lay outside the gene matches. CDR3 in amino acids: CASSHGLAAIYEQYF. The CDR3 nucleotides read TGCGCCAGCAGCCATGGACTAGCGGCCATCTACGAGCAGTACTTC.

This clonotype was seen ten or more times. The rearrangement joins TRBV5-1 to TRBJ2-1; unclear D gene. CDR3 length: 12 amino acids. V dropped 0 bases and J dropped 5 bases, with 3 bases sitting between them. The V gene's germline CDR1 is SGHRS and CDR2 YFSETQ. The CDR3 sequence: CASSLGHNEQFF. DNA of the CDR3: TGCGCCAGCAGCTTGGGACACAATGAGCAGTTCTTC. Looking up the rest from reference TRBV5-1 and TRBJ2-1 gives the full variable domain: KAGVTQTPRYLIKTRGQQVTLSCSPISGHRSVSWYQQTPGQGLQFLFEYFSETQRNKGNFPGRFSGRQFSNSRSEMNVSTLELGDSALYLCASSLGHNEQFFGPGTRLTVL.

This clonotype appeared many times. J is TRBJ2-1 and V is TRBV20-1; D perhaps matches TRBD1 (7 bases). Germline CDR1 reads DFQATT; CDR2 reads SNEGSKA (reference sequence). V was shortened by 1 base and J by 0 bases, with 31 bases between the two germline ends. This CDR3 is 22 amino acids long. CDR3 residues: CSARGAGTRGTESGFSYNEQFF. The CDR3 coding sequence is TGCAGTGCTAGAGGGGCGGGGACCAGGGGGACCGAAAGCGGTTTCTCCTACAATGAGCAGTTCTTC.

This clonotype was counted a few times. The chain links TRBV6-1 to TRBJ2-5; 8 bases agree with TRBD2. Germline V gene data show CDR1 as MNHNS and CDR2 as SASEGT. This CDR3 spans 15 amino acids. V gave up 2 bases and J gave up 5 bases; unmatched junction bases: 7. The CDR3 reads CASSESGGAGETQYF. The DNA for the CDR3 is TGTGCCAGCAGTGAATCGGGGGGGGCCGGGGAGACCCAGTACTTC.

This clonotype was detected only a few times. The chain couples TRBV2 to TRBJ1-1; possible D gene TRBD1, 5 bases. The CDR3 loop spans 15 amino acids. Between the trimmed V and J ends, which lost 7 bases and 0 bases, there was a span of 15 bases. From germline, CDR1 is SNHLY and CDR2 FYNNEI. The CDR3 DNA reads as TGTGCCAGCATATACGGGGGAGGCATGAACACTGAAGCTTTCTTT. Residues: CASIYGGGMNTEAFF.

This clonotype was found many times. The CDR3 bases are TGTGCCAGCAGTAGGGCCGGGGAGCTGTTTTTT. It is translated as CASSRAGELFF. The chain uses TRBV27 and TRBJ2-2; D is ambiguous. Germline CDR1 is MNHEY and CDR2 is SMNVEV (reference sequence). The CDR3 covers 11 residues. V dropped 5 bases and J dropped 6 bases, with 4 bases sitting between them.

This clonotype was counted many times. The chain links TRBV3-1 to TRBJ2-7; D ambiguous. This CDR3 region has 11 residues. Per germline, CDR1 LGHDT and CDR2 YNNKEL (reference sequence). Trimming removed 1 base from V and 4 bases from J, with 2 bases in between. The CDR3 DNA follows: TGTGCCAGCAGCCAAGCTTACGAGCAGTACTTC. It codes for CASSQAYEQYF.

Many counts were recorded for this clonotype. CDR3 sequence reads: CASSLIGRGGSDTQYF. The CDR3, as DNA: TGTGCCAGCAGCCTGATTGGACGGGGGGGGTCAGATACGCAGTATTTT. V and J are TRBV7-2 and TRBJ2-3; TRBD2 matches 8 bases. Germline V gene lookup returns CDR1 SGHTA and CDR2 FQGNSA. The J segment lost 4 bases and the V segment lost 5 bases, leaving 11 bases of the junction unmatched. This CDR3 region has 16 residues.

The V and J genes are TRBV27 and TRBJ1-5; the D is unclear. V was cut by 6 bases and J by 5 bases, with 8 bases left in between. Germline loops: CDR1 MNHEY, CDR2 SMNVEV (reference sequence). The CDR3 has 12 amino acids. Here the CDR3 DNA reads TGTGCCAGCAGCCCAGGTTATCAGCCCCAGCATTTT. This encodes CASSPGYQPQHF.

The table lists this clonotype with a few counts. J is TRBJ2-2 and V is TRBV6-8; 8 bases fit TRBD1. CDR1 and CDR2 (germline): MNHGY, SAAAGT. With V trimmed by 5 bases and J by 0 bases, 2 bases remained unmatched. CDR3 length: 15 residues. The CDR3 coding sequence is TGTGCCAGCAGTACGGGACAGGCGAACACCGGGGAGCTGTTTTTT. Amino acid sequence: CASSTGQANTGELFF.